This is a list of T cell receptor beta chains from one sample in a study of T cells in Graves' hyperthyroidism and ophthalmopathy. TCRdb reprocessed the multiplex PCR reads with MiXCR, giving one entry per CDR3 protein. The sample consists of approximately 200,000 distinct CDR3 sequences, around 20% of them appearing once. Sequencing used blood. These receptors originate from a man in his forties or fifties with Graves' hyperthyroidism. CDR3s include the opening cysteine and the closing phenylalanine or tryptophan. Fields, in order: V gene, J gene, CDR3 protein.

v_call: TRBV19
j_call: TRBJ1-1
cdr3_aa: CASSMRQYTEAFF

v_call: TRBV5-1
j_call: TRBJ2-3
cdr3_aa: CASSLDGMVDTQYF

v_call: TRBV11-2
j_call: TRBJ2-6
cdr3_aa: CASSPSGRAGANVLTF

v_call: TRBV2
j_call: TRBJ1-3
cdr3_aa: CASRSDRSAGNTIYF

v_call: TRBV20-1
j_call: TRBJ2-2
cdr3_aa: CSAKTPFKGGGNTGELFF

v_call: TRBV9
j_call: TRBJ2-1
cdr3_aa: CASSVGIGTGASEQFF

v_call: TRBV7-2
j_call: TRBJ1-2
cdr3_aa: CASSLAQGSNYGYTF

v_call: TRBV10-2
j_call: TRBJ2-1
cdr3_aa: CASSDLGGSNEQFF

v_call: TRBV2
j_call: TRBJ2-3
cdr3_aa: CASSLQGLRTDTQYF

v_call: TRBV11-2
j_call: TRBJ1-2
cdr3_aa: CASSSSRQYYGYTF

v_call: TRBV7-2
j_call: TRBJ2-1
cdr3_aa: CASSSWGVGNEQFF

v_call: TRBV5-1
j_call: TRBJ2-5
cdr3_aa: CASSTGTGEETQYF

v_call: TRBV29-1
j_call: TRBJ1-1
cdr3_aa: CSVGGEGEAFF

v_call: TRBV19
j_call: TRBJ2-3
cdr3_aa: CASSDLGPDTQYF

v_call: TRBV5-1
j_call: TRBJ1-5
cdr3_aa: CASSSGTGEGQPQHF

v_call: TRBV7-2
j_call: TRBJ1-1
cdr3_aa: CASSLRFSPGGGTEAFF

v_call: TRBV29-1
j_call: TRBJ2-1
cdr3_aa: CSVEDFPSGQEAYNEQFF

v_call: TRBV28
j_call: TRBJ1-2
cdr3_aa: CASSLFPIRRGSRPNYGYTF

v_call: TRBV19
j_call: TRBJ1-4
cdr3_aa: CASPPSTEGPDEKLFF

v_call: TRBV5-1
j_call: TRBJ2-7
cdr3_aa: CASSPGLSSYEQYF

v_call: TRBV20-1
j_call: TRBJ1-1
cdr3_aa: CSARDPQGTGTEAFF

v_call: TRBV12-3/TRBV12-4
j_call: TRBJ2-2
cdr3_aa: CASSLAGDNTGELFF

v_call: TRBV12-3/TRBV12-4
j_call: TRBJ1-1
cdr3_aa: CASSLYRNTEAFF

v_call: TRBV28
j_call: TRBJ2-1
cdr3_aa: CASSLRPSRVAGGSSYNEQFF

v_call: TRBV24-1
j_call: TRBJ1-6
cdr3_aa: CATSEAGGNSPLHF

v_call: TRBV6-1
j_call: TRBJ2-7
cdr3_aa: CASSEGTGRRQYF

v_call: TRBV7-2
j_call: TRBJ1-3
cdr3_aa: CASSETGIAGNTIYF